The 14 T cell receptor beta chains below all came from one sample that was sequenced in a study of breast tumors, draining lymph nodes, adjacent tissues. Axillary draining lymph nodes of breast cancer patients supplied the node samples. MiXCR, applied by TCRdb to the multiplex PCR reads, yields one record per CDR3 protein. Of about 180,000 distinct CDR3 sequences listed, about 33% are singletons. The sequenced sample was axillary lymph node tissue. These receptors were collected from a female donor with breast cancer. Some clones in this sample may be carry-over from other donors' samples.

Ten or more counts support this clonotype. The chain uses TRBV13 and TRBJ1-4, with a possible D match to TRBD1 (5 bases). Germline V gene lookup returns CDR1 PRHDT and CDR2 FYEKMQ (reference sequence). The germline V and J ends were trimmed by 4 bases and 1 base, with 10 bases remaining between them. The CDR3 totals 15 residues. CDR3 coding DNA: TGTGCCAGCAGCTGGGGGGGGAGAACTAATGAAAAACTGTTTTTT. This gives the protein CASSWGGRTNEKLFF.

This clonotype was observed at least ten times. The chain employs TRBV18 and TRBJ1-2; D is possibly TRBD1 (6 bases). The CDR3 covers 13 residues. Per germline, CDR1 KGHSH and CDR2 LQKENI. The V end lost 4 bases, the J end lost 8 bases, and 14 bases lay between the germline ends. The CDR3 DNA is TGTGCCAGCTCACGTCTACAGGGAGAGGGCTACACCTTC. Translated, it gives CASSRLQGEGYTF.

A remark on this clonotype: A single base separates this from a much larger clone, so it may be a read error. The genes are TRBV12-3 or TRBV12-4 and TRBJ2-3, with 7 positions matching TRBD2. Germline trimming cut 3 bases from V and 4 bases from J; bases unmatched to any gene: 13. The length of the CDR3 is 17 residues. The CDR3 DNA is TGTGCCAGCAGTTTCGCGCATACTAGCGAACCGTCAGATACGCAGTATTTT. It translates to CASSFAHTSEPSDTQYF.

This clonotype was seen many times. The chain recombines TRBV9 with TRBJ2-3, with a weak D call TRBD1 (6 bases). The CDR3 has 16 residues. From germline, CDR1 is SGDLS and CDR2 YYNGEE. The V and J ends lost 2 bases and 1 base respectively, with 14 bases between them. CDR3 sequence reads: CASSVGQPGGTDTQYF. CDR3 coding DNA: TGTGCCAGCAGCGTGGGACAACCCGGGGGCACAGATACGCAGTATTTT.

The rearrangement links TRBV18 to TRBJ1-2; no firm D call. The CDR3 sequence is 14 residues long. V was pared by 5 bases and J by 0 bases, with 10 bases between. Looked up from germline, CDR1 is KGHSH and CDR2 is LQKENI. CDR3 sequence reads: CASSGQRANYGYTF. DNA for the CDR3: TGTGCCAGCTCAGGCCAGCGAGCTAACTATGGCTACACCTTC. Supplemented by reference TRBV18 and TRBJ1-2, the full variable domain reads NAGVMQNPRHLVRRRGQEARLRCSPMKGHSHVYWYRQLPEEGLKFMVYLQKENIIDESGMPKERFSAEFPKEGPSILRIQQVVRGDSAAYFCASSGQRANYGYTFGSGTRLTVV.

This clonotype was recorded a few times. A much larger clone sits a single nucleotide away, making a read error possible. The CDR3 sequence: CASGPEELTYGYTF. The CDR3 DNA reads as TGTGCCAGCGGCCCGGAGGAATTGACCTATGGCTACACCTTC. The chain employs TRBV7-6 and TRBJ1-2; D is uncertain. Germline values: CDR1 SGHVS, CDR2 FNYEAQ. V shed 8 bases and J shed 4 bases, with 17 bases lying between them. The CDR3 is made up of 14 amino acids.

Ten or more counts support this clonotype. The gene calls are TRBV7-8 and TRBJ2-7, with TRBD2 as a possible D gene (5 bases). The CDR3 runs 15 residues. The V gene lost 5 bases and the J gene lost 0 bases, with 14 bases spanning the gap. The V gene's germline CDR1 is SGHVS and CDR2 FQNEAQ. The CDR3 here is CASSPGLLSSYEQYF. The CDR3 DNA reads TGTGCCAGCAGCCCAGGACTCCTTTCCTCCTACGAGCAGTACTTC.

This chain uses TRBV29-1 with TRBJ2-2, with 8 bases matching TRBD1. This CDR3 comprises 13 residues. CDR1 is SQVTM and CDR2 is ANQGSEA in the germline V gene. The V gene end was trimmed by 4 bases and the J gene end by 6 bases; junction bases not matched to a gene: 4. CDR3 amino acids: CSVAGTGPGELFF. DNA of the CDR3: TGCAGCGTTGCGGGGACAGGCCCCGGGGAGCTGTTTTTT.

This clonotype was counted ten times or more. The chain recombines TRBV5-1 with TRBJ2-7, with a tentative D call TRBD2 (5 bases). The CDR3 has 14 amino acids. Germline-derived CDR1 and CDR2 are SGHRS and YFSETQ. The V gene lost 4 bases and the J gene lost 2 bases, with 13 bases spanning the gap. The CDR3 DNA is TGCGCCAGCAGCGACGGCAGGAGGACCTACGAGCAGTACTTC. Translating gives CASSDGRRTYEQYF.

The rearrangement links TRBV25-1 to TRBJ2-3; D is unclear. CDR3 size: 22 residues. The germline V gene encodes CDR1 MGHDK and CDR2 SYGVNS. The ends were cut back, 2 bases at V and 0 bases at J, with 30 bases in the middle. CDR3 protein: CASSETVFVLGLQAVSTDTQYF. CDR3 in DNA: TGTGCCAGCAGTGAAACGGTTTTTGTCCTGGGCCTCCAGGCTGTGAGCACAGATACGCAGTATTTT.

In this sample, this clonotype turned up many times. The CDR3 protein is CASSIASGANTGELFF. CDR3 nucleotide sequence: TGTGCCAGTAGTATCGCCAGCGGGGCGAACACCGGGGAGCTGTTTTTT. The chain is built from TRBV19 and TRBJ2-2, with 7 bases fitting TRBD2. J gave up 0 bases and V 3 bases, and 4 bases lay outside the gene matches. The CDR3 has 16 residues. CDR1 LNHDA and CDR2 SQIVND come from the germline V gene (reference sequence).

This clonotype has only a few counts. The chain employs TRBV2 and TRBJ1-1; weak D call: TRBD1 (6 bases). Trimming cost V 9 bases and J 4 bases, with 18 bases left between them. There are 14 residues in the CDR3. Per germline, CDR1 SNHLY and CDR2 FYNNEI. CDR3 protein: CASPHLGAVTEAFF. The CDR3 DNA reads as TGTGCCAGTCCCCATTTGGGGGCGGTCACTGAAGCTTTCTTT. Using reference TRBV2 and TRBJ1-1 for the parts outside the CDR3, the full variable domain is EPEVTQTPSHQVTQMGQEVILRCVPISNHLYFYWYRQILGQKVEFLVSFYNNEISEKSEIFDDQFSVERPDGSNFTLKIRSTKLEDSAMYFCASPHLGAVTEAFFGQGTRLTVV.

On this clonotype: Being one base from a much bigger clone, this may be a read error. The CDR3 does not end in the conserved phenylalanine or tryptophan, so this is likely a read error. This chain links TRBV7-9 with TRBJ2-5; a possible D gene is TRBD2 (6 bases). CDR3 length: 14 amino acids. The V end was cut by 1 base, the J end by 2 bases, with 8 bases between. Germline CDR1 reads SEHNR; CDR2 reads FQNEAQ (reference sequence). The CDR3 loop reads CASSLVGTQETQYL. DNA of the CDR3: TGTGCCAGCAGCTTAGTAGGGACTCAAGAGACCCAGTACCTC.

For this clonotype: One end of the junction varies from germline; a read error may be responsible. CDR3 in amino acids: CSARRQPNNERFF. CDR3 in DNA: TGCAGTGCTAGGCGGCAGCCCAACAATGAGCGGTTCTTC. The genes are TRBV20-1 and TRBJ2-1; D unclear. CDR1 and CDR2 (germline): DFQATT, SNEGSKA (reference sequence). CDR3 length: 13 residues.